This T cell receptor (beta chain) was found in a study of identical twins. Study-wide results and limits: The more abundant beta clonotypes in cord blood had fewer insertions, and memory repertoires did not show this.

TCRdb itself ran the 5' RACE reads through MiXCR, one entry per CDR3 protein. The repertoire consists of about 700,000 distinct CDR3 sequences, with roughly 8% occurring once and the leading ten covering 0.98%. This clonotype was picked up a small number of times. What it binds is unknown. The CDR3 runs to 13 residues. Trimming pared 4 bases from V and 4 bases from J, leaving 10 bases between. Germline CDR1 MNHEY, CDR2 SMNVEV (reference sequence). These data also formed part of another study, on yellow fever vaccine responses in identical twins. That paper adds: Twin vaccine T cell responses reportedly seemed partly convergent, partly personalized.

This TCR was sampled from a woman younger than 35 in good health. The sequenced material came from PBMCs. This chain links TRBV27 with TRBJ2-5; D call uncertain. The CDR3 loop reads CASSSIGSETQYF. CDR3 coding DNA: TGTGCCAGCAGTTCCATTGGGTCAGAGACCCAGTACTTC.